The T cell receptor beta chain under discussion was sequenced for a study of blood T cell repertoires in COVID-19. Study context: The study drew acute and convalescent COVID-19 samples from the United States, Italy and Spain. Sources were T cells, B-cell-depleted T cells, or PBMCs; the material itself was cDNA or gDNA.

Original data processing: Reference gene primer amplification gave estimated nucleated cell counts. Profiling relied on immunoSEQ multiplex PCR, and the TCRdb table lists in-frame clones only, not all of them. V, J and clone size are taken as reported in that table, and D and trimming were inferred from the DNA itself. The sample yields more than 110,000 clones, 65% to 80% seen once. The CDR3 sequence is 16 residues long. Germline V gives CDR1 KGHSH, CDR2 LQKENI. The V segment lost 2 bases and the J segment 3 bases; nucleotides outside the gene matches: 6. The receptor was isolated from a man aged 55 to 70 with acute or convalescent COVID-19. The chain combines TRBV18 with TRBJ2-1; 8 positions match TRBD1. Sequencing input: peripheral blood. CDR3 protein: CASSPFTGGSYNEQFF. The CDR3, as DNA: TGTGCCAGCTCACCATTCACAGGGGGTAGCTACAATGAGCAGTTCTTC.